This is a list of T cell receptor beta chains from one sample in a study of blood T cell repertoires in COVID-19. Repertoires were generated with immunoSEQ multiplex PCR, while TCRdb's copy carries only in-frame clones and drops some. There are approximately 300,000 clones in the sample; 90% to 95% occur only once, and approximately 4.1% lies in the top ten. Sample: PBMCs or T cells enriched from blood (not recorded which). The receptors were gathered from a woman aged 25 to 39 who had been exposed to COVID-19. Each CDR3 is given with its conserved first and last residue. D genes are given only for firm matches. Clone size is shown for a subset of rows, as once, few, many or a class of expanded clone.

-	-	TRBV5-4	TRBJ1-2	CASSSFGGANYGYTF	TGTGCCAGCAGCTCCTTTGGAGGAGCTAACTATGGCTACACCTTC
-	once	TRBV21-1	TRBJ1-5	CASSKTSHRGWNQPQHF	TGTGCCAGCAGCAAAACGTCTCACAGGGGATGGAATCAGCCCCAGCATTTT
-	-	TRBV5-1	TRBJ2-3	CASNPAGGTDTQYF	TGCGCCAGCAATCCCGCCGGGGGCACAGATACGCAGTATTTT
-	-	TRBV5-4	TRBJ1-6	CASSLDHSPLHF	TGTGCCAGCAGCCTAGATCATTCACCCCTCCACTTT
TRBD1	-	TRBV6-4	TRBJ1-2	CASSRDRGYGYTF	TGTGCCAGCAGCCGGGACAGAGGCTATGGCTACACCTTC
-	-	TRBV6-2/TRBV6-3	TRBJ1-4	CASSTDGHPTNEKLFF	TGTGCCAGCAGTACGGACGGACATCCAACTAATGAAAAACTGTTTTTT
-	-	TRBV18	TRBJ2-5	CASSPRQGQETQYF	TGTGCCAGCTCACCCCGCCAGGGACAAGAGACCCAGTACTTC
-	-	TRBV5-1	TRBJ1-2	CASSLDGYGYTF	TGCGCCAGCAGCTTGGACGGCTATGGCTACACCTTC
TRBD1	-	TRBV3-1/TRBV3-2	TRBJ1-2	CASSLQGDSFYGYTF	TGTGCCAGCAGCCTCCAGGGGGACAGTTTTTATGGCTACACCTTC
-	-	TRBV24-1	TRBJ2-5	CATSEPGQQETQYF	TGTGCCACCAGTGAACCTGGACAGCAAGAGACCCAGTACTTC
-	-	TRBV7-2	TRBJ1-2	CASSLARDYGYTF	TGTGCCAGCAGCTTAGCCAGGGACTATGGCTACACCTTC
TRBD1	-	TRBV7-8	TRBJ1-2	CASSSKDRVPNYGYTF	TGTGCCAGCAGCTCCAAAGACAGGGTACCTAACTATGGCTACACCTTC
-	-	TRBV5-4	TRBJ1-2	CASSLVGGTYGYTF	TGTGCCAGCAGCTTGGTCGGGGGGACCTATGGCTACACCTTC
TRBD1	once	TRBV5-1	TRBJ2-3	CASSVRQGRQTDTQYF	TGCGCCAGCAGCGTAAGACAGGGGCGGCAGACAGATACGCAGTATTTT
-	-	TRBV7-2	TRBJ2-3	CASSNGHRTDTQYF	TGTGCCAGCAGCAACGGTCATCGCACAGATACGCAGTATTTT
-	-	TRBV4-1	TRBJ2-2	CASSFRGRTGELFF	TGCGCCAGCAGTTTCAGGGGCCGGACCGGGGAGCTGTTTTTT
TRBD2	-	TRBV11-2	TRBJ2-3	CASSLDGLAADTQYF	TGTGCCAGCAGCTTAGACGGACTAGCAGCAGATACGCAGTATTTT
-	-	TRBV25-1	TRBJ1-1	CASSEYDSWTEAFF	TGTGCCAGCAGTGAATATGACTCGTGGACTGAAGCTTTCTTT
-	-	TRBV5-1	TRBJ2-3	CASSLDISLSRHVDTQYF	TGCGCCAGCAGCCTGGATATATCGTTGAGCAGGCACGTAGATACGCAGTATTTT
-	-	TRBV6-5	TRBJ1-1	CASSYSGGTGRGFF	TGTGCCAGCAGTTACTCAGGGGGTACGGGACGAGGTTTCTTT
-	-	TRBV19	TRBJ1-6	CASRPTGNPYNSPLHF	TGTGCCAGTAGGCCGACAGGCAACCCCTATAATTCACCCCTCCACTTT
-	-	TRBV19	TRBJ1-5	CASSYLTGPNQPQHF	TGTGCCAGTAGCTACTTGACAGGACCGAATCAGCCCCAGCATTTT
TRBD1	-	TRBV7-9	TRBJ1-1	CASSRGQGDTEAFF	TGTGCCAGCAGCAGGGGACAGGGGGACACTGAAGCTTTCTTT
-	once	TRBV5-1	TRBJ1-4	CASSLHRAATNEKLFF	TGCGCCAGCAGCTTGCACAGGGCGGCGACTAATGAAAAACTGTTTTTT
TRBD2	-	TRBV6-2/TRBV6-3	TRBJ2-1	CASRPLGGGPYNEQFF	TGTGCCAGCAGACCTCTGGGCGGGGGGCCTTACAATGAGCAGTTCTTC